Included here is one T cell receptor (beta chain) sequence, with context. This sample was included in a study of shared clonotypes between healthy human individuals. Germline V gene data show CDR1 as LGHNA and CDR2 as YNFKEQ. The CDR3 extends over 14 amino acids. Trimming took 4 bases from V and 5 from J; bases not matched to a gene: 7. The table came from immunoSEQ multiplex PCR; TCRdb's copy has only in-frame clones and leaves some out. Seen here are 2 million to 2.5 million clones, more than 80% observed once, and the top ten hold 0.39%. The sequenced sample consisted of naive CD4+ T cells from PBMCs. The subset here: CD45RA+ positively selected. This TCR derives from a young man in good health. Some clones in this sample may be carry-over from other donors' samples. The chain recombines TRBV4-2 with TRBJ2-7, with TRBD1 matching over 8 bases. The CDR3 region is CASSPRDRGNEQYF. As DNA, the CDR3 is TGTGCCAGCAGCCCCCGAGACAGGGGTAACGAGCAGTACTTC.